The clone carrying this T cell receptor (beta chain) was seen a single time. This sample is drawn from a study of blood T cell repertoires in COVID-19. Study summary: The study drew acute and convalescent COVID-19 samples from the United States, Italy and Spain. Nucleic acid was either cDNA or gDNA, and it came from T cells, B-cell-depleted T cells, or PBMCs.

CDR3 length: 16 residues. The authors' processing: Amplification of reference gene primers was used by the study to estimate nucleated cell counts. TCRdb's copy holds only in-frame clones and misses some; the assay was immunoSEQ multiplex PCR. V, J and clone size reflect that table, while D and trimming were determined from the DNA. The sample holds 250,000 to 300,000 clones, about 88% seen once. V usage is TRBV1 and J usage is TRBJ1-5; the D call in the table, TRBD1, was not verified against the DNA. TRBV1 is annotated as a pseudogene. This clonotype was sampled from a man younger than 40 with active or convalescent COVID-19. Sequences were obtained from peripheral blood. The CDR3 region is CTSRPRDRGRNQPQHF. CDR3 coding DNA: TGCACCAGCAGGCCCCGGGACAGGGGGCGGAATCAGCCCCAGCATTTT.